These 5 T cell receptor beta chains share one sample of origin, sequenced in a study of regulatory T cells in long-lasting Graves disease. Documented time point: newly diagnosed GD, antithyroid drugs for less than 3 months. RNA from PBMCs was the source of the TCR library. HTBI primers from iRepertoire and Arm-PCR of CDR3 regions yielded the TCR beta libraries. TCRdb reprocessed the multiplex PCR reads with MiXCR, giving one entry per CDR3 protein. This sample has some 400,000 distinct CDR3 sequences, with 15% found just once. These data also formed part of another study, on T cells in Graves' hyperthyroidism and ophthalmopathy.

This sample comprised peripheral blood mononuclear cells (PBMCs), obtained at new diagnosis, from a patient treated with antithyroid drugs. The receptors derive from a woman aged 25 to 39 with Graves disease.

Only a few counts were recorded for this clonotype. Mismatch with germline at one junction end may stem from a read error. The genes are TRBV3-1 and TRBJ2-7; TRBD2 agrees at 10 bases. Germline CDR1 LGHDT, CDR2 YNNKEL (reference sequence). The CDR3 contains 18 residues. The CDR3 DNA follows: TGTGCCAGCAGCCAAGGGGGCTCAGCGGGAGGGCTCTCCTCCGAGCAGTGCTTC. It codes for CASSQGGSAGGLSSEQCF.

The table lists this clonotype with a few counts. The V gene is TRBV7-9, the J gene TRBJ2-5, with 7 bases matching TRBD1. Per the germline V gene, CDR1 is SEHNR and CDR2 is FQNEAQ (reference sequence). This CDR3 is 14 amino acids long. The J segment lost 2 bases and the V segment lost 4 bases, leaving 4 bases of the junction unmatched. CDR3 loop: CASSSNRGQETQYF. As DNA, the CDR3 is TGTGCCAGCAGCTCGAACAGGGGTCAAGAGACCCAGTACTTC.

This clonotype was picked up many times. CDR3 amino acids: CASSPSRDRGQAFF. CDR3 DNA sequence: TGTGCCAGCAGTCCCTCTAGGGACAGGGGGCAGGCTTTCTTT. The chain recombines TRBV28 with TRBJ1-1, with 12 bases fitting TRBD1. Trimming took 5 bases from V and 11 from J; bases not matched to a gene: 9. From germline, CDR1 is MDHEN and CDR2 SYDVKM. This CDR3 comprises 14 residues. Complete variable domain (other parts from reference TRBV28 and TRBJ1-1): DVKVTQSSRYLVKRTGEKVFLECVQDMDHENMFWYRQDPGLGLRLIYFSYDVKMKEKGDIPEGYSVSREKKERFSLILESASTNQTSMYLCASSPSRDRGQAFFGQGTRLTVV.

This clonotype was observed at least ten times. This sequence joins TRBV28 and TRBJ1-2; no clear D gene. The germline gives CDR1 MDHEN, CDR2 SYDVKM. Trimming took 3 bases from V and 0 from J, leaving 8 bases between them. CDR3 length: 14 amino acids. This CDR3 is CASSFSQANYGYTF. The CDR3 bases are TGTGCCAGCAGTTTTTCACAAGCTAACTATGGCTACACCTTC.

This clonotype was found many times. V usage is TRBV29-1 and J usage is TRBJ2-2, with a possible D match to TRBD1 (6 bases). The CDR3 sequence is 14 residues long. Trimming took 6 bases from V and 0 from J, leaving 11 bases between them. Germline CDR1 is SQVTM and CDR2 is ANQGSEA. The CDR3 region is CSVGQRTNTGELFF. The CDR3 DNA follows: TGCAGCGTAGGACAGCGGACGAACACCGGGGAGCTGTTTTTT.